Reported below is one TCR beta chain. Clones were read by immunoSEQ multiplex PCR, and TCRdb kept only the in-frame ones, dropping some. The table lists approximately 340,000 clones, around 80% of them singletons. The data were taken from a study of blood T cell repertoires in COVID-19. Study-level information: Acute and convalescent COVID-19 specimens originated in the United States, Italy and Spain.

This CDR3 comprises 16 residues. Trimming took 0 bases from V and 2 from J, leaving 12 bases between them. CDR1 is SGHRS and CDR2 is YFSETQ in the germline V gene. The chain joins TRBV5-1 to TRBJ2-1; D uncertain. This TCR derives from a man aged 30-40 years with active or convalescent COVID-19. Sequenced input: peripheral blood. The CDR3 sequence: CASSLEWRAAYNEQFF. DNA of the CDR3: TGCGCCAGCAGCTTGGAGTGGCGTGCGGCCTACAATGAGCAGTTCTTC.